There are a few counts of the clone carrying this T cell receptor beta chain. The antigen is not known. The sample originates from a study of blood T cells in healthy people across ages. Whole-study results and caveats: Naive CD4+ cells and diversity were both higher in long-lived donors than in aged donors.

Germline lookup yields CDR1 SGHDT and CDR2 YYEEEE. This CDR3 is 18 amino acids long. V shed 3 bases and J 2 bases; nucleotides not matched to a gene: 12. The second PCR ran about 6 to 11 cycles with a sample-barcoded 5' primer and J-beta primers. In TCRdb, the 5' RACE reads were re-called with MiXCR into one record per CDR3 protein. This table holds hundreds of thousands of distinct CDR3 sequences, approximately 51% found once. This chain joins TRBV5-6 and TRBJ2-3; 10 nucleotides match TRBD2. The sequenced sample was blood. The receptor comes from a man between 60 and 70 years old in good health. The CDR3 DNA reads TGTGCCAGCAGCTCCGGGTGGGTAGCGGGAGGACACACAGATACGCAGTATTTT. Residues: CASSSGWVAGGHTDTQYF.